One and the same sample provided the 24 T cell receptor beta chains below, sequenced in a study of blood T cell repertoires in COVID-19. Method: immunoSEQ multiplex PCR; TCRdb's copy keeps in-frame clones and lacks some. Found here are about 73,000 clones, roughly nine tenths of them singletons; the top ten hold roughly 9.6%. The sample taken for sequencing was peripheral blood. The receptor set was obtained from a man older than 75 with acute or convalescent COVID-19.

The sample holds one count of this clone. This rearrangement joins TRBV23-1 to TRBJ1-5; D gene unclear. TRBV23-1 is an ORF for which the function is uncertain. The CDR3 totals 16 residues. Trimming pared 3 bases from V and 7 bases from J, leaving 19 bases between. The CDR3 DNA reads TGCGCCAGCAGTCATTTCTTTCGGGAGGGTAGCCAGCCCCAGCATTTT. This gives the protein CASSHFFREGSQPQHF.

The chain combines TRBV2 with TRBJ1-2; no clear D gene. CDR1 is SNHLY and CDR2 is FYNNEI in the germline V gene. CDR3 length: 11 residues. V was cut by 4 bases and J by 10 bases, with 10 bases left in between. CDR3 amino acids: CASSGEQAYTF. For the CDR3, the DNA is TGTGCCAGCAGTGGGGAGCAGGCCTACACCTTC.

This clone was seen once. The chain is built from TRBV11-2 and TRBJ2-7; TRBD2 matches at 7 bases. The CDR3 is 12 residues long. J gave up 4 bases and V 6 bases, and 3 bases lay outside the gene matches. In germline, CDR1 is SGHAT, CDR2 FQNNGV. CDR3 nucleotides: TGTGCCAGCAGGGGGGGAGGGTACGAGCAGTACTTC. Amino acids: CASRGGGYEQYF.

The chain employs TRBV5-1 and TRBJ1-2, with D tentatively TRBD1 (5 bases). CDR3 size: 15 residues. The germline V and J ends were trimmed by 3 bases and 6 bases, with 18 bases remaining between them. CDR1 and CDR2 from the germline V gene are SGHRS and YFSETQ. CDR3 in DNA: TGCGCCAGCAGCTCGGGGGATTGGACGGTGGATGGCTACACCTTC. It yields the protein CASSSGDWTVDGYTF.

The rearrangement joins TRBV11-2 to TRBJ1-2; D is possibly TRBD1 (5 bases). The CDR3 contains 15 residues. Looked up from germline, CDR1 is SGHAT and CDR2 is FQNNGV. Trimming took off 5 bases at V and 6 bases at J, with 19 bases between the two ends. The CDR3 DNA is TGTGCCAGCAGCCCTAGGGCCGGACATATAAATGGCTACACCTTC. It encodes CASSPRAGHINGYTF.

This sequence joins TRBV2 and TRBJ2-7, with D possibly matching TRBD2 (6 bases). The CDR3 length is 16 residues. CDR1 is SNHLY, CDR2 FYNNEI, per germline. Trimming removed 3 bases at V and 3 bases at J, with 18 bases between. CDR3 DNA sequence: TGTGCCAGCAGTGATGGGCGGGGTGGGAGAAGCTACGAGCAGTACTTC. This encodes CASSDGRGGRSYEQYF.

The chain couples TRBV3-1 (or the pseudogene TRBV3-2) to TRBJ1-6; D perhaps matches TRBD1 (6 bases). The CDR3 loop spans 15 amino acids. Germline V gene data show CDR1 as LGHDT and CDR2 as YNNKEL (reference sequence). Trimming removed 5 bases from V and 9 bases from J, with 17 bases in between. The CDR3 protein is CASSFATGQSSPLHF. In DNA, the CDR3 is TGTGCCAGCAGCTTTGCTACAGGGCAGAGTTCACCCCTCCACTTT.

This clone has more than one count but fewer than ten. The chain has TRBV27 and TRBJ2-7; D might be TRBD1 (5 bases). V was clipped by 5 bases and J by 2 bases, with 13 bases between them. The CDR3 is 14 amino acids. CDR1 and CDR2 (germline): MNHEY, SMNVEV (reference sequence). CDR3 bases: TGTGCCAGCAGTACCACAGGAAGGCCCTACGAGCAGTACTTC. Translation gives CASSTTGRPYEQYF.

This chain links TRBV30 with TRBJ1-4; D call uncertain. Germline V gives CDR1 GTSNPN, CDR2 SVGIG (reference sequence). The V and J ends lost 3 bases and 8 bases respectively, with 13 bases between them. The CDR3 is made up of 13 amino acids. The DNA for the CDR3 is TGTGCCTGGAGCCTGGCCCTAGGAGAAAAACTGTTTTTT. This gives the protein CAWSLALGEKLFF.

The rearrangement links TRBV9 to TRBJ2-3; TRBD2 agrees at 13 bases. CDR3 size: 16 residues. Germline CDR1 reads SGDLS; CDR2 reads YYNGEE. The ends lost 3 bases at V and 6 bases at J; junction bases unmatched: 7. The CDR3 here is CASSAQRTSGGDTQYF. CDR3 coding DNA: TGTGCCAGCAGCGCCCAACGGACTAGCGGGGGTGATACGCAGTATTTT.

This sequence joins TRBV6-1 and TRBJ1-4; 7 positions match TRBD1. The CDR3 extends over 17 amino acids. Germline trimming cut 4 bases from V and 0 bases from J; bases unmatched to any gene: 8. From germline, CDR1 is MNHNS and CDR2 SASEGT. CDR3 DNA: TGTGCCAGCAGTGCCAAGGGACAGAGGGCAACTAATGAAAAACTGTTTTTT. Protein sequence: CASSAKGQRATNEKLFF.

This chain joins TRBV5-8 and TRBJ2-7; a weak D match, TRBD1 (5 bases). This CDR3 is 14 amino acids long. The germline gives CDR1 SGHTS, CDR2 YDEGEE. V was clipped by 3 bases and J by 6 bases, with 16 bases between them. The CDR3 reads CASSWGPGFGEQYF. In DNA form, the CDR3 reads TGTGCCAGCAGCTGGGGCCCGGGTTTCGGCGAGCAGTACTTC.

This clone came up a few times. The chain combines TRBV6-5 with TRBJ1-5; the D is unclear. Germline V gene data show CDR1 as MNHEY and CDR2 as SVGAGI. The CDR3 loop spans 14 amino acids. The V and J ends lost 5 bases and 3 bases respectively, with 11 bases between them. The CDR3 coding sequence is TGTGCCAGCAGTCAGGATGATTCCAATCAGCCCCAGCATTTT. This gives the protein CASSQDDSNQPQHF.

The chain joins TRBV30 to TRBJ1-1, with D uncertain. The CDR3 covers 12 residues. CDR1 is GTSNPN, CDR2 SVGIG, per germline (reference sequence). The V gene lost 4 bases and the J gene lost 1 base, with 7 bases spanning the gap. CDR3 coding DNA: TGTGCCTGGATAACTTGGAACACTGAAGCTTTCTTT. It yields the protein CAWITWNTEAFF.

This clone is a singleton in its sample. The rearrangement joins TRBV6-5 to TRBJ1-6; the match to TRBD1 covers 7 bases. J was trimmed by 7 bases and V by 7 bases; bases with no gene match: 7. Germline V gives CDR1 MNHEY, CDR2 SVGAGI. The CDR3 extends over 14 amino acids. CDR3 coding DNA: TGTGCCAGCACCTTCAGGGGGACGAATTCACCCCTCCACTTT. This codes for CASTFRGTNSPLHF.

This chain connects TRBV30 to TRBJ2-3; a weak D match, TRBD1 (7 bases). CDR1 GTSNPN and CDR2 SVGIG come from the germline V gene (reference sequence). Between the trimmed V and J ends, which lost 0 bases and 1 base, there was a span of 11 bases. The CDR3 sequence is 15 residues long. The CDR3 nucleotides read TGTGCCTGGAGTGTCCAGGGGGGTGGCACAGATACGCAGTATTTT. This encodes CAWSVQGGGTDTQYF.

This chain joins TRBV6-1 and TRBJ1-2, with D perhaps matching TRBD1 (6 bases). There are 14 residues in the CDR3. Trimming left V 3 bases short and J 6 bases short, with 14 bases between. The germline V gene encodes CDR1 MNHNS and CDR2 SASEGT. CDR3 sequence reads: CASSDQGRGDGYTF. The CDR3 DNA reads as TGTGCCAGCAGTGACCAGGGCAGGGGCGATGGCTACACCTTC.

The chain recombines TRBV2 with TRBJ2-5; the match to TRBD1 covers 8 bases. Germline-derived CDR1 and CDR2 are SNHLY and FYNNEI. The CDR3 length is 15 residues. Trimming removed 7 bases from V and 1 base from J; junction bases left unmatched: 8. The CDR3 loop reads CASKFQGAPQETQYF. CDR3 bases: TGTGCCAGCAAATTCCAGGGGGCGCCCCAAGAGACCCAGTACTTC.

J is TRBJ1-6 and V is TRBV6-5; D gene uncertain. The CDR3 runs 15 residues. V gave up 7 bases and J gave up 4 bases, with 14 bases separating them. Germline values: CDR1 MNHEY, CDR2 SVGAGI. The CDR3 reads CASTSRGGYNSPLHF. The CDR3 nucleotides are TGTGCCAGCACCTCGCGAGGAGGGTATAATTCACCCCTCCACTTT.

V gene TRBV28 combines with J gene TRBJ1-1, with D possibly matching TRBD1 (6 bases). Germline V gene sequence: CDR1 MDHEN, CDR2 SYDVKM. The CDR3 consists of 14 residues. Trimming took off 4 bases at V and 4 bases at J, with 13 bases between the two ends. In DNA form, the CDR3 reads TGTGCCAGCAGTTGGATACAGGGAAGCACTGAAGCTTTCTTT. Amino acids: CASSWIQGSTEAFF.

V usage is TRBV6-5 and J usage is TRBJ1-4; a possible D gene is TRBD1 (6 bases). The CDR3 spans 13 residues. V lost 6 bases and J 5 bases, leaving 10 bases between the germline ends. Germline CDR1 reads MNHEY; CDR2 reads SVGAGI. The CDR3 loop is CASRLQGNEKLFF. The CDR3 DNA follows: TGTGCCAGCAGGTTACAGGGAAATGAAAAACTGTTTTTT.

Note on this clone: At the DNA level, this CDR3 is encoded by other sequences in the same sample as well. The genes are TRBV2 and TRBJ1-6; D uncertain. CDR3 length: 12 residues. V lost 7 bases and J 7 bases, leaving 8 bases between the germline ends. Germline V gene sequence: CDR1 SNHLY, CDR2 FYNNEI. CDR3 bases: TGTGCCAGCACCCCGGGAAATTCACCCCTCCACTTT. The encoded protein is CASTPGNSPLHF.

This clone was counted once. The chain joins TRBV6-5 to TRBJ1-1; D remains unclear. Per the germline V gene, CDR1 is MNHEY and CDR2 is SVGAGI. This CDR3 has 16 amino acids. The V gene lost 2 bases and the J gene lost 2 bases, with 15 bases spanning the gap. CDR3 coding DNA: TGTGCCAGCAGTTACCTTCCCTCGAGGGTTAACACTGAAGCTTTCTTT. Its translation: CASSYLPSRVNTEAFF.

In this sample, this clone turned up once. V usage is TRBV20-1 and J usage is TRBJ1-2; possibly TRBD1 for D (5 bases). This CDR3 spans 11 amino acids. The V gene's germline CDR1 is DFQATT and CDR2 SNEGSKA (reference sequence). The germline V and J ends were trimmed by 6 bases and 8 bases, with 13 bases remaining between them. This chain's CDR3 is CSAPTDLGYTF. CDR3 nucleotides: TGCAGTGCCCCGACAGATTTAGGCTACACCTTC.